Listed below are T cell receptor beta chains from one sample, sequenced in a study of cytomegalovirus exposure and HLA in healthy donors. Produced via immunoSEQ multiplex PCR; TCRdb's table is partial and in-frame only. The repertoire holds over 65,000 clones, with approximately 80% as singletons. The sequencing input was PBMCs. These receptor sequences come from a woman in her twenties or thirties in good health and CMV-seronegative. Both conserved end residues are part of each CDR3. The order of the fields is D gene, clone size, J gene, V gene, CDR3 DNA, CDR3 protein. D genes are given only for firm matches. Size tells how often a clone was seen (once, few, many) or the class of an expanded clone, and some rows leave it out.

.	once	TRBJ1-1	TRBV18	TGTGCCAGCTCATCGCAGGGGAACACTGAAGCTTTCTTT	CASSSQGNTEAFF
.	.	TRBJ1-5	TRBV6-1	TGTGCCACCCAGACAGGATCCCTAATTCAGCCCCAGCATTTT	CATQTGSLIQPQHF
.	.	TRBJ1-5	TRBV7-6	TGTGCCAGCAGCTTATGCCGGACAGAAAAGGACAATCAGCCCCAGCATTTT	CASSLCRTEKDNQPQHF
TRBD1	.	TRBJ1-4	TRBV2	TGTGCCAGCAGTCGACAGGGGGCGAGGGAAAAACTGTTTTTT	CASSRQGAREKLFF
.	.	TRBJ1-1	TRBV7-6	TGTGCCAGCAGCGCATGGACGGGAAACACTGAAGCTTTCTTT	CASSAWTGNTEAFF
TRBD2	.	TRBJ2-1	TRBV19	TGTGCCAGTAGTATCCAACAGGGACTAGCGGGGATGGAGCAGTTCTTC	CASSIQQGLAGMEQFF
TRBD2	few	TRBJ2-2	TRBV9	TGTGCCAGCAGCGCCCCTGAGCGGGGGGCCCGAACCGGGGAGCTGTTTTTT	CASSAPERGARTGELFF
TRBD1	.	TRBJ1-2	TRBV6-6	TGTGCCAGCACCCTAGAGGGACAGTTTTTTGGCTACACCTTC	CASTLEGQFFGYTF
TRBD2	.	TRBJ2-7	TRBV7-2	TGTGCCAGCAGCCCCTTAGCGGGGGGGCCGCGCTACGAGCAGTACTTC	CASSPLAGGPRYEQYF
TRBD2	.	TRBJ2-5	TRBV5-1	TGCGCCAGCAGCGCGAGCGGGGGGGCAGGAAAGACCCAGTACTTC	CASSASGGAGKTQYF
.	.	TRBJ1-3	TRBV11-2	TGTGCCAGCAGCTTAGAGTCACTTCCAGGAAACACCATATATTTT	CASSLESLPGNTIYF
.	.	TRBJ1-2	TRBV9	TGTGCCAGCAGCGTAGATCAAGGACACCTGACCAGTTCCCATTCTAACTATGGCTACACCTTC	CASSVDQGHLTSSHSNYGYTF
TRBD1	.	TRBJ2-7	TRBV11-2	TGTGCCAGCACCCTCGGGACAGGGGGCTACTACGAGCAGTACTTC	CASTLGTGGYYEQYF
TRBD1	once	TRBJ1-4	TRBV14	TGTGCCAGCAGCCTCCCGGACAGGGGGCCAGGGGCAACTAATGAAAAACTGTTTTTT	CASSLPDRGPGATNEKLFF
.	.	TRBJ1-1	TRBV4-3	TGCGCCAGCAGCCAATCCTCTGAAGCTTTCTTT	CASSQSSEAFF
TRBD1	.	TRBJ1-1	TRBV29-1	TGCAGCGTTGCAGGGGGAAACACTGAAGCTTTCTTT	CSVAGGNTEAFF
TRBD1	few	TRBJ2-7	TRBV5-1	TGCGCCAGCACACCCTCCGGGACAGGGTCCTACGAGCAGTACTTC	CASTPSGTGSYEQYF
.	.	TRBJ2-3	TRBV28	TGTGCCAGCAGGACAGGTGGGGCAGATACGCAGTATTTT	CASRTGGADTQYF
TRBD1	.	TRBJ2-1	TRBV5-1	TGCGCCAGCAGCCAAGGACAGGGGAGGCCCGATGAGCAGTTCTTC	CASSQGQGRPDEQFF
TRBD1	.	TRBJ1-5	TRBV7-9	TGTGCCAGCAACCAAGGAGACAGGGGGTATAGCAATCAGCCCCAGCATTTT	CASNQGDRGYSNQPQHF
TRBD1	once	TRBJ1-5	TRBV19	TGTGCCAGTAGCGCCCTCGGACAGGGAGGCAATCAGCCCCAGCATTTT	CASSALGQGGNQPQHF
TRBD1	once	TRBJ1-3	TRBV27	TGTGCCAGCAGTTTACGCTTTGGGACAGCTGGAAACACCATATATTTT	CASSLRFGTAGNTIYF
.	.	TRBJ1-2	TRBV28	TGTGCCAGCACCCGAGGTGGGTTATATGGCTACACCTTC	CASTRGGLYGYTF
TRBD2	.	TRBJ2-5	TRBV4-3	TGCGCCAGCAGCCAAGCTCAGTGGAGTAGCGGGGGGGAAGAGACCCAGTACTTC	CASSQAQWSSGGEETQYF
.	once	TRBJ1-1	TRBV25-1	TGTGCCAGCAGTGGTCAGATCACGAACACTGAAGCTTTCTTT	CASSGQITNTEAFF
TRBD2	few	TRBJ2-2	TRBV12-5	TGTGCTAGTGGACCGGGACTAGCGGATCCCGGGGAGCTGTTTTTT	CASGPGLADPGELFF
.	.	TRBJ1-1	TRBV11-2	TGTGCCAGCAGCTTAGTTTTGGCAGCTGAAGCTTTCTTT	CASSLVLAAEAFF
TRBD1	.	TRBJ1-1	TRBV7-2	TGTGCCAGCAGCGTCCACAGGGGGGTGCGCACTGAAGCTTTCTTT	CASSVHRGVRTEAFF
TRBD1	.	TRBJ2-2	TRBV10-3	TGTGCCTCGGACAGGGGGCAAACCGGGGAGCTGTTTTTT	CASDRGQTGELFF
TRBD1	.	TRBJ1-4	TRBV9	TGTGCCAGCAGCGTAGCACCGGGACAGGGAGACGAAAAACTGTTTTTT	CASSVAPGQGDEKLFF
.	.	TRBJ1-6	TRBV7-2	TGTGCCAGCAGCCCCCAGGGTGCGGGGTCCTATAATTCACCCCTCCACTTT	CASSPQGAGSYNSPLHF
TRBD1	.	TRBJ2-2	TRBV5-1	TGCGCCAGCAGCTTGTTGGGACAGAGAACCGGGGAGCTGTTTTTT	CASSLLGQRTGELFF
.	.	TRBJ1-5	TRBV15	TGTGCCACCAGCAGAGATTTGGGACAAGATCAGCCCCAGCATTTT	CATSRDLGQDQPQHF
.	.	TRBJ1-3	TRBV7-6	TGTGCCAGCAGCTTTTCAGACTTATCAGGAAACACCATATATTTT	CASSFSDLSGNTIYF
.	once	TRBJ2-1	TRBV19	TGTGCCAGTAGTTCCAGGGGATGGTATGAGCAGTTCTTC	CASSSRGWYEQFF
TRBD2	.	TRBJ2-3	TRBV11-3	TGTGCCAGCAGCCCCGGGGGGGCAGTTAGCACAGATACGCAGTATTTT	CASSPGGAVSTDTQYF
.	.	TRBJ1-1	TRBV7-2	TGTGCCAGCAGCCCCCTGGGCATGAACACTGAAGCTTTCTTT	CASSPLGMNTEAFF
.	.	TRBJ2-3	TRBV4-1	TGCGCCAGCAGCCAAGAAGTCCAGGCAGCTAGCACAGATACGCAGTATTTT	CASSQEVQAASTDTQYF
TRBD1	.	TRBJ2-5	TRBV5-1	TGCGCCAGCAGCTTTTCGGGACAGAGTTTCCAAGAGACCCAGTACTTC	CASSFSGQSFQETQYF
TRBD1	.	TRBJ1-2	TRBV29-1	TGCAGCGTTCTCAGAGCCGGGACAGGAGATGGCTACACCTTC	CSVLRAGTGDGYTF
TRBD1	.	TRBJ1-4	TRBV19	TGTGCCAGTAGTTCTCCGGGACAGGGAATTGAAAAACTGTTTTTT	CASSSPGQGIEKLFF
.	.	TRBJ2-6	TRBV2	TGTGCCAGCTACCAGTCTTACAGCTCTGGGGCCAACGTCCTGACTTTC	CASYQSYSSGANVLTF
.	.	TRBJ1-5	TRBV19	TGTGCCAGTAGTCCAAACCCGACAAAAATCAGGCAGCCCCAGCATTTT	CASSPNPTKIRQPQHF
TRBD2	.	TRBJ2-1	TRBV30	TGTGCCTGGAGCGCCGGGACTAGCGGATACAATGAGCAGTTCTTC	CAWSAGTSGYNEQFF
.	.	TRBJ1-4	TRBV4-1	TGCGCCAGCAGCCCCCGGAGGGACGTCTTAGCAACTAATGAAAAACTGTTTTTT	CASSPRRDVLATNEKLFF
TRBD1	.	TRBJ1-1	TRBV4-2	TGTGCCAGCAGCCAAGAGATAGGGGGCTTCAGCGCTTTCTTT	CASSQEIGGFSAFF
TRBD1	once	TRBJ1-2	TRBV27	TGTGCCAGCAGTTTAGATGGGACAGGGGATGCATATGGCTACACCTTC	CASSLDGTGDAYGYTF
TRBD1	.	TRBJ1-4	TRBV5-1	TGCGCCAGCAGCAGGACAGGGGTAAATGAAAAACTGTTTTTT	CASSRTGVNEKLFF
.	.	TRBJ2-1	TRBV7-6	TGTGCCAGCAGCCCGACAGAGCCTACCACCTACAATGAGCAGTTCTTC	CASSPTEPTTYNEQFF
.	.	TRBJ2-1	TRBV15	TGTGCCACCAGCAGACATCCGGACAGCTCCTACAATGAGCAGTTCTTC	CATSRHPDSSYNEQFF
TRBD1	.	TRBJ2-7	TRBV27	TGTGCCAGCAGTTTATGGGACAGGGACGGCTACGAGCAGTACTTC	CASSLWDRDGYEQYF
.	.	TRBJ2-7	TRBV14	TGTGCCAGCAGCCCTGAATGGGGGCACGAGCAGTACTTC	CASSPEWGHEQYF
.	.	TRBJ2-7	TRBV5-5	TGTGCCAGCAGCTCAGGGCCCTCTTCGGCGCCCGAGCAGTACTTC	CASSSGPSSAPEQYF
TRBD2	.	TRBJ2-7	TRBV4-1	TGCGCCAGCAGCCAATTGACTAGCGGGGGGGCATCGTCCTACGAGCAGTACTTC	CASSQLTSGGASSYEQYF